This is a list of T cell receptor beta chains from one sample in a study of monozygotic twins with cystic fibrosis. Generated by immunoSEQ multiplex PCR, the TCRdb table keeps only in-frame clones and is missing some. The sample shows 11,000 to 15,000 clones, around 98% of them seen only once. Sample: blood. These receptors were collected from a girl aged 2-10 years with cystic fibrosis. The CDR3 runs from the conserved cysteine through the conserved F or W. D genes are given only for firm matches. The size entry is marked missing in some rows and otherwise reads once, few, many or a size class.

>NA|TRBV21-1|TRBJ2-4|NA
TGTGCCAGCAGCAAAGCCGACGGGACTAGCAACATTCAGTACTTC
CASSKADGTSNIQYF
>NA|TRBV6-5|TRBJ1-2|TRBD1
TGTGCCAGCAGCCGAACAGGGGGAAACTATGGCTACACCTTC
CASSRTGGNYGYTF
>NA|TRBV30|TRBJ2-7|NA
TGTGCCTGGGACCTAGGGGCTGCGTACGAGCAGTACTTC
CAWDLGAAYEQYF
>NA|TRBV29-1|TRBJ2-2|NA
TGCAGCGTTATTGAGAGAGACACCGGGGAGCTGTTTTTT
CSVIERDTGELFF
>NA|TRBV25-1|TRBJ1-1|NA
TGTGCCGCCAGTTCCTCAGGGCTAGGGAACACTGAAGCTTTCTTT
CAASSSGLGNTEAFF
>NA|TRBV11-2|TRBJ2-7|NA
TGTGCCAGCAGCCCGACCGGGGGCGGCTACGAGCAGTACTTC
CASSPTGGGYEQYF
>NA|TRBV5-1|TRBJ1-6|NA
TGCGCCAGCAGCAAGGACGGCTCCTACTCTAATTCACCCCTCCACTTT
CASSKDGSYSNSPLHF
>NA|TRBV7-2|TRBJ1-5|TRBD1
TGTGCCAGCAGCTTAGAGGGGACAGGGTCTCAGCCCCAGCATTTT
CASSLEGTGSQPQHF
>NA|TRBV29-1|TRBJ2-2|NA
TGCAGCGTCTCCGTTGGCGGGACCGGGGAGCTGTTTTTT
CSVSVGGTGELFF
>NA|TRBV7-9|TRBJ2-3|TRBD1
TGTGCCAGCAGCTTTACGGGACAGGGGCCCACAGATACGCAGTATTTT
CASSFTGQGPTDTQYF
>once|TRBV2|TRBJ2-2|TRBD1
TGTGCCAGCAGAGGGACAGGGTCGAACACCGGGGAGCTGTTTTTT
CASRGTGSNTGELFF
>once|TRBV5-6|TRBJ1-6|NA
TGTGCCAGCAGCCTCGGACCGGCGGAAGATTCACCCCTCCACTTT
CASSLGPAEDSPLHF
>NA|TRBV18|TRBJ1-1|TRBD1
TGTGCCAGCTCACCACCGGCGAAGGGACAGACACTGAACACTGAAGCTTTCTTT
CASSPPAKGQTLNTEAFF
>NA|TRBV4-1|TRBJ2-2|NA
TGCGCCAGCAGCCAAGGAGTGAACCGAGCCGGGGAGCTGTTTTTT
CASSQGVNRAGELFF
>NA|TRBV7-6|TRBJ2-7|NA
TGTGCCAGCAGCTTAGTAGGAACTAGTGGTGAGCAGTACTTC
CASSLVGTSGEQYF
>NA|TRBV28|TRBJ1-2|TRBD1
TGTGCCAGCAGTTTAGGGACAGTCTATGGCTACACCTTC
CASSLGTVYGYTF